A selection of T cell receptor beta chains follows, all from one sample in a study of identical twins. TCRdb re-called the 5' RACE reads through MiXCR, storing one row per CDR3 protein. The table includes more than 1.5 million distinct CDR3 sequences, less than 40% detected once. Source material: cord blood. Every receptor here comes from a newborn girl in good health. Each CDR3 is given with its conserved first and last residue. A D gene is named only where the DNA matches it firmly. Only part of the rows carry a size: once, few, many, or a class if the clone is expanded.

TRBV11-2	TRBJ2-7	TRBD1	few	CASSLEGQGVHEQYF	TGTGCCAGCAGCTTAGAGGGACAGGGTGTACACGAGCAGTACTTC
TRBV12-5	TRBJ2-2	NA	NA	CASGFIYVGANTGELFF	TGTGCTAGTGGTTTTATTTACGTCGGAGCGAACACCGGGGAGCTGTTTTTT
TRBV6-5	TRBJ1-2	NA	NA	CASSRGVGYGYTF	TGTGCCAGCAGCCGGGGAGTCGGCTATGGCTACACCTTC
TRBV20-1	TRBJ2-4	NA	NA	CSAPGVAKNIQYF	TGCAGTGCCCCCGGAGTAGCCAAAAACATTCAGTACTTC
TRBV5-1	TRBJ2-3	TRBD1	few	CASSLATDRRGTDTQYF	TGCGCCAGCAGCTTGGCCACGGACAGGAGAGGCACAGATACGCAGTATTTT
TRBV20-1	TRBJ2-7	NA	NA	CSARVPPVSKGEQYF	TGCAGTGCTAGAGTCCCTCCCGTGAGCAAGGGGGAGCAGTACTTC
TRBV20-1	TRBJ1-1	TRBD1	NA	CSASNNQGAEAFF	TGCAGTGCTTCCAATAATCAGGGGGCTGAAGCTTTCTTT
TRBV12-3/TRBV12-4	TRBJ2-4	NA	few	CASSPGAGEQYF	TGTGCCAGCAGTCCGGGAGCGGGTGAGCAGTACTTC
TRBV20-1	TRBJ2-4	NA	once	CSAAAGAKNIQYF	TGCAGTGCCGCCGCGGGAGCCAAAAACATTCAGTACTTC
TRBV20-1	TRBJ2-5	TRBD2	NA	CSGMSPQAGNNEQYF	TGCAGTGGGATGTCCCCGCAAGCGGGGAACAATGAGCAGTACTTC
TRBV10-3	TRBJ2-1	TRBD2	many	CAIALGGSGRPYNEQFF	TGTGCCATCGCCCTCGGGGGTAGCGGGAGACCCTACAATGAGCAGTTCTTC
TRBV20-1	TRBJ2-7	TRBD1	NA	CRGDRVSYEQYF	TGCAGGGGAGACAGGGTTTCCTACGAGCAGTACTTC
TRBV28	TRBJ1-1	TRBD1	NA	CASSFGDRDVNTEAFF	TGTGCCAGCAGTTTTGGGGACAGGGACGTGAACACTGAAGCTTTCTTT
TRBV11-1	TRBJ2-1	TRBD2	NA	CASSLLPAGNNEQFF	TGTGCCAGCAGCTTACTGCCAGCGGGGAACAATGAGCAGTTCTTC
TRBV5-1	TRBJ1-2	NA	few	CASSLEGRTRYGYTF	TGCGCCAGCAGCTTGGAGGGGAGAACTCGCTATGGCTACACCTTC
TRBV12-5	TRBJ1-2	NA	few	CASGLFTSEYGYTF	TGTGCTAGTGGTTTGTTTACATCGGAGTATGGCTACACCTTC
TRBV13	TRBJ2-7	TRBD2	NA	CASTKLAGGLYNEQYF	TGTGCCAGCACCAAACTAGCGGGAGGGCTCTACAATGAGCAGTACTTC
TRBV6-6	TRBJ2-7	TRBD2	NA	CASSYSSAGDYEQYF	TGTGCCAGCAGTTACTCGTCCGCGGGAGACTACGAGCAGTACTTC
TRBV12-3/TRBV12-4	TRBJ2-2	NA	NA	CASSLRPGNTGELFF	TGTGCCAGCAGTTTACGCCCGGGGAACACCGGGGAGCTGTTTTTT
TRBV27	TRBJ2-1	NA	few	CASSPNNRAFFWNEQFF	TGTGCCAGCAGTCCAAATAACAGGGCTTTCTTTTGGAATGAGCAGTTCTTC
TRBV3-1	TRBJ2-7	NA	few	CASSQHNRGGRFYEQYF	TGTGCCAGCAGCCAACATAACAGGGGAGGACGTTTCTACGAGCAGTACTTC
TRBV20-1	TRBJ1-1	NA	once	CSASLPTKAFF	TGCAGTGCTAGTCTCCCGACTAAAGCTTTCTTT
TRBV7-9	TRBJ2-3	NA	NA	CASSPWVGQDTDTQYF	TGTGCCAGCAGCCCCTGGGTCGGCCAGGACACAGATACGCAGTATTTT
TRBV28	TRBJ2-7	NA	few	CASYRSRSYEQYF	TGTGCCAGTTACAGGTCGCGCTCCTACGAGCAGTACTTC
TRBV4-1	TRBJ1-5	NA	NA	CASSEIRDSNQPQHF	TGCGCCAGCAGCGAAATCAGGGATAGCAATCAGCCCCAGCATTTT
TRBV20-1	TRBJ2-3	NA	NA	CSAIRPPDTQYF	TGCAGTGCTATCCGCCCCCCAGATACGCAGTATTTT
TRBV5-1	TRBJ2-3	TRBD2	NA	CASSLIPGLAGTDTQYF	TGCGCCAGCAGCTTGATTCCGGGACTAGCGGGCACAGATACGCAGTATTTT
TRBV27	TRBJ1-5	NA	NA	CASSLGYRNQPQHF	TGTGCCAGCAGTTTGGGATATCGCAATCAGCCCCAGCATTTT
TRBV7-2	TRBJ1-6	TRBD1	few	CASSLGTGYSPLHF	TGTGCCAGCAGCTTAGGGACAGGATATTCACCCCTCCACTTT
TRBV20-1	TRBJ2-3	NA	NA	CSARDLFRDDTQYF	TGCAGTGCTAGAGATCTCTTCCGTGACGATACGCAGTATTTT
TRBV20-1	TRBJ1-2	TRBD1	NA	CSATGQGETDYGYTF	TGCAGTGCTACGGGACAGGGAGAGACGGACTATGGCTACACCTTC
TRBV7-9	TRBJ1-6	NA	NA	CATTQGIGPLHF	TGTGCCACTACGCAGGGGATAGGGCCCCTCCACTTT
TRBV2	TRBJ2-3	NA	NA	CASSEWGQVSTDTQYF	TGTGCCAGCAGTGAGTGGGGGCAGGTTAGCACAGATACGCAGTATTTT
TRBV11-3	TRBJ2-5	NA	NA	CASSLGGDRETQYF	TGTGCCAGCAGCTTAGGCGGGGATCGAGAGACCCAGTACTTC
TRBV20-1	TRBJ2-3	NA	few	CSARVTPGLITDTQYF	TGCAGTGCTAGAGTCACCCCGGGACTCATCACAGATACGCAGTATTTT
TRBV20-1	TRBJ2-1	NA	NA	CSAKGTLYNEQFF	TGCAGTGCTAAGGGGACGCTCTACAATGAGCAGTTCTTC
TRBV7-6	TRBJ2-2	NA	NA	CASSLGSLPNTGELFF	TGTGCCAGCAGCTTAGGGAGTCTACCGAACACCGGGGAGCTGTTTTTT
TRBV18	TRBJ2-1	NA	few	CASSPERGPGTQQFF	TGTGCCAGCTCACCAGAGAGGGGACCCGGGACACAGCAGTTCTTC
TRBV6-6	TRBJ2-3	NA	NA	CASSYGNPKSRTDTQYF	TGTGCCAGCAGTTACGGCAACCCTAAATCCCGCACAGATACGCAGTATTTT
TRBV20-1	TRBJ1-4	NA	NA	CSARDYGLEKLFF	TGCAGTGCTAGAGATTACGGATTAGAAAAACTGTTTTTT
TRBV7-2	TRBJ2-3	NA	many	CASSLVPGVADTQYF	TGTGCCAGCAGCTTAGTACCAGGGGTGGCAGATACGCAGTATTTT
TRBV20-1	TRBJ1-5	TRBD1	NA	CSARDDRGHQPQHF	TGCAGTGCTAGAGATGACAGGGGGCATCAGCCCCAGCATTTT
TRBV29-1	TRBJ2-7	TRBD1	few	CSVGDRAREQYF	TGCAGCGTTGGGGACAGGGCTAGGGAGCAGTACTTC
TRBV19	TRBJ2-1	NA	NA	CASSSPGVLHNEQFF	TGTGCCAGTAGTAGCCCGGGAGTTTTACACAATGAGCAGTTCTTC
TRBV7-6	TRBJ2-1	TRBD2	NA	CAGSLVRLAGAMDEQFF	TGTGCCGGCAGCTTAGTTAGGCTAGCGGGGGCGATGGATGAGCAGTTCTTC
TRBV2	TRBJ1-2	NA	NA	CASTIGGFYGYTF	TGTGCCAGCACCATAGGGGGGTTCTATGGCTACACCTTC
TRBV27	TRBJ2-1	TRBD2	few	CASSLDRWGGNEQFF	TGTGCCAGCAGTTTAGATAGGTGGGGGGGGAATGAGCAGTTCTTC